Presented here are 30 T cell receptor beta chains from one specimen sequenced in a study of PD-1 blockade in classical Hodgkin lymphoma. Libraries were prepared by immunoSEQ multiplex PCR; TCRdb keeps only in-frame clonotypes and omits some of them. The sample consists of over 25,000 clones, 86% of them appearing once. The time point is: cycle 4 day 1 (C4D1), after less than 7 weeks of nivolumab. In every patient, relapse followed autologous stem cell transplantation, while exposure to brentuximab vedotin differed. Magnetic negative selection was used to purify CD4+ T cells from PBMCs that had been thawed. Sequencing used CD4+ T cells from blood, obtained before the fourth cycle of nivolumab. All receptors derive from a human donor with classical Hodgkin lymphoma.

The V call is TRBV28, the J call TRBJ2-2, with D perhaps assigned TRBD1 or TRBD2 (5 bases each). In germline, CDR1 is MDHEN, CDR2 SYDVKM. Trimming took 6 bases from V and 9 from J, leaving 14 bases between them. This CDR3 has 13 residues. The CDR3 loop reads CASSLIEGRELFF. The DNA of the CDR3 is TGTGCCAGCAGCCTCATTGAGGGACGGGAGCTGTTTTTT.

The V call is TRBV5-4, the J call TRBJ2-5, with D tentatively TRBD1 (5 bases). Trimming removed 4 bases from V and 2 bases from J, with 12 bases in between. CDR1 and CDR2 from the germline V gene are SGHNT and YYREEE (reference sequence). This CDR3 is 14 amino acids long. Written as DNA, the CDR3 is TGTGCCAGCAGCCAGGGCTTTGGACAAGAGACCCAGTACTTC. Translation gives CASSQGFGQETQYF.

This chain uses TRBV28 with TRBJ1-5, with D possibly TRBD1 on 6 matching bases. The germline gives CDR1 MDHEN, CDR2 SYDVKM. Between the trimmed V and J ends, which lost 6 bases and 5 bases, there was a span of 11 bases. The CDR3 is 13 residues long. CDR3 nucleotides: TGTGCCAGCAGGCAGGGGTGGTATCAGCCCCAGCATTTT. This translates into CASRQGWYQPQHF.

In nucleotides, the CDR3 is TGTGCCAGCAGCGTGGGGCCGGAAGTCAAAAACATTCAGTACTTC. Encoded protein: CASSVGPEVKNIQYF. The chain has TRBV9 and TRBJ2-4, with D possibly matching TRBD1 (5 bases). Germline CDR1 reads SGDLS; CDR2 reads YYNGEE. The CDR3 totals 15 residues. Trimming pared 2 bases from V and 3 bases from J, leaving 12 bases between.

The chain is built from TRBV7-2 and TRBJ2-1, with TRBD1 as a possible D gene (6 bases). V lost 4 bases and J lost 8, with 15 bases in between. Germline assignment: CDR1 SGHTA and CDR2 FQGNSA. This CDR3 region has 14 residues. DNA of the CDR3: TGTGCCAGCAGCTCAGACCTTAACAGGGATGAGCAGTTCTTC. Translated, it gives CASSSDLNRDEQFF.

This sequence joins TRBV28 and TRBJ2-5; possible D gene TRBD2, 6 bases. There are 14 residues in the CDR3. Trimming stripped 5 bases from V and 2 bases from J, with 12 bases between. The V gene's germline CDR1 is MDHEN and CDR2 SYDVKM. In DNA, the CDR3 is TGTGCCAGCAGTCTATCGGCGGGGCAAGAGACCCAGTACTTC. This codes for CASSLSAGQETQYF.

The rearrangement links TRBV5-1 to TRBJ2-3; TRBD1 agrees at 9 bases. Per the germline V gene, CDR1 is SGHRS and CDR2 is YFSETQ. There are 17 residues in the CDR3. The J segment lost 2 bases and the V segment lost 0 bases, leaving 7 bases of the junction unmatched. CDR3 in DNA: TGCGCCAGCAGCTTGGTCGGGACAGGGTGGAACACAGATACGCAGTATTTT. Protein sequence: CASSLVGTGWNTDTQYF.

The rearrangement joins TRBV27 to TRBJ2-3, with TRBD1 identical over 11 bases. Per germline, CDR1 MNHEY and CDR2 SMNVEV (reference sequence). This CDR3 contains 15 residues. Unmatched junction bases numbered 8, after V lost 5 bases and J lost 7 bases. The CDR3 region has the DNA TGTGCCAGCAGTCCGGCGGGACAGGGGGGTTATACGCAGTATTTT. Its protein is CASSPAGQGGYTQYF.

The V gene is TRBV5-4, the J gene TRBJ2-1; D may be TRBD2 (5 bases). The CDR3 is made up of 13 amino acids. Germline V gene sequence: CDR1 SGHNT, CDR2 YYREEE (reference sequence). V was cut by 3 bases and J by 8 bases, with 12 bases left in between. CDR3 bases: TGTGCCAGCAGCTCCAAAACTAGGCATGAGCAGTTCTTC. It codes for CASSSKTRHEQFF.

The V and J genes are TRBV19 and TRBJ1-1, with D unclear. The CDR3 has 13 amino acids. Germline lookup yields CDR1 LNHDA and CDR2 SQIVND (reference sequence). V lost 7 bases and J lost 4, with 13 bases in between. This chain's CDR3 is CASITIGLTEAFF. The DNA for the CDR3 is TGTGCCAGTATTACCATAGGACTCACTGAAGCTTTCTTT.

This chain joins TRBV11-1 and TRBJ2-1, with 10 nucleotides matching TRBD1. This CDR3 contains 16 residues. Germline V gives CDR1 SGHAT, CDR2 FQDESV (reference sequence). Losses at the gene ends were 5 bases for V and 5 bases for J; bases not matched to a gene: 9. CDR3 in DNA: TGTGCCAGCAGCCCTCCGGACAGGGGGGCTAACAATGAGCAGTTCTTC. Translation: CASSPPDRGANNEQFF. The full variable domain, rest sourced from reference TRBV11-1 and TRBJ2-1, is EAEVAQSPRYKITEKSQAVAFWCDPISGHATLYWYRQILGQGPELLVQFQDESVVDDSQLPKDRFSAERLKGVDSTLKIQPAELGDSAMYLCASSPPDRGANNEQFFGPGTRLTVL.

This CDR3 reads CASSVVGTGEVEQYF. The CDR3 region has the DNA TGTGCCAGCAGCGTAGTTGGGACAGGGGAAGTCGAGCAGTACTTC. The chain employs TRBV9 and TRBJ2-7, with TRBD1 matching 10 bases. The CDR3 sequence is 15 residues long. Germline assignment: CDR1 SGDLS and CDR2 YYNGEE. The ends lost 0 bases at V and 6 bases at J; junction bases unmatched: 6.

In this sample, this clone turned up once. The V and J genes are TRBV7-9 and TRBJ2-1, with TRBD1 matching over 9 bases. The germline gives CDR1 SEHNR, CDR2 FQNEAQ (reference sequence). The J segment lost 15 bases and the V segment lost 4 bases, leaving 10 bases of the junction unmatched. The CDR3 length is 13 residues. The CDR3 loop reads CASSSSTGTGWFF. CDR3 in DNA: TGTGCCAGCAGCTCTAGCACCGGGACAGGGTGGTTCTTC.

This chain connects TRBV19 to TRBJ2-3, with 8 bases matching TRBD2. Losses at the gene ends were 3 bases for V and 2 bases for J; bases not matched to a gene: 1. CDR1 LNHDA and CDR2 SQIVND come from the germline V gene (reference sequence). The CDR3 consists of 14 residues. DNA for the CDR3: TGTGCCAGTAGTATTAGCGGGACCACAGATACGCAGTATTTT. Protein: CASSISGTTDTQYF.

The CDR3 DNA follows: TGTGCCAGCTCACCACCGAACAGACTCCAGGACACAGATACGCAGTATTTT. This encodes CASSPPNRLQDTDTQYF. This rearrangement joins TRBV18 to TRBJ2-3; D call uncertain. Germline CDR1 and CDR2: KGHSH and LQKENI. The CDR3 runs to 17 residues. V shed 0 bases and J shed 2 bases, with 15 bases lying between them.

This chain connects TRBV6-5 to TRBJ1-5; D remains unclear. This CDR3 contains 15 residues. Germline CDR1 and CDR2: MNHEY and SVGAGI. Trimming removed 0 bases at V and 0 bases at J, with 6 bases between. The CDR3 DNA reads as TGTGCCAGCAGTTACTCCCACAGTAGCAATCAGCCCCAGCATTTT. This translates into CASSYSHSSNQPQHF.

The genes are TRBV6-1 and TRBJ1-2; D perhaps matches TRBD1 (6 bases). The CDR3 sequence is 17 residues long. CDR1 is MNHNS and CDR2 is SASEGT in the germline V gene. V was shortened by 4 bases and J by 3 bases, with 21 bases between the two germline ends. CDR3 nucleotides: TGTGCCAGCAGTGCCGGGGGACGGGGGGCGCGTCACTATGGCTACACCTTC. This encodes CASSAGGRGARHYGYTF.

This clone was observed once. The chain has TRBV7-6 and TRBJ2-7; perhaps TRBD2 as D (6 bases). Trimming removed 5 bases from V and 6 bases from J, with 17 bases in between. The CDR3 covers 14 residues. Germline V gives CDR1 SGHVS, CDR2 FNYEAQ. The CDR3 spells CASSTPTSGIEQYF. CDR3 bases: TGTGCCAGCAGCACCCCGACTAGTGGTATCGAGCAGTACTTC.

J is TRBJ2-7 and V is TRBV10-2, with D perhaps being TRBD1 or TRBD2 (5 bases each). V was cut by 7 bases and J by 3 bases, with 16 bases left in between. Germline V gene lookup returns CDR1 WSHSY and CDR2 SAAADI. The CDR3 runs 14 residues. CDR3 coding DNA: TGCGCCAGCAAGGCCCGGGACGACAGCTACGAGCAGTACTTC. It encodes CASKARDDSYEQYF.

J is TRBJ2-3 and V is TRBV18, with 7 bases identical to TRBD2. The ends lost 3 bases at V and 3 bases at J; junction bases unmatched: 3. Germline values: CDR1 KGHSH, CDR2 LQKENI. The CDR3 is 14 amino acids. In DNA, the CDR3 is TGTGCCAGCTCACCCCCCGGGGGGACAGATACGCAGTATTTT. Translating it yields CASSPPGGTDTQYF.

The chain joins TRBV23-1 to TRBJ2-7; D is possibly TRBD1 or TRBD2 (5 bases each). TRBV23-1 is identified as an open reading frame with a role that is uncertain. This CDR3 has 13 amino acids. V was cut by 2 bases and J by 1 base, with 6 bases left in between. CDR3 loop: CASSQGGSYEQYF. CDR3 bases: TGCGCCAGCAGTCAAGGGGGTTCCTACGAGCAGTACTTC.

The V call is TRBV28, the J call TRBJ1-6; D is possibly TRBD1 (6 bases). V dropped 3 bases and J dropped 9 bases, with 9 bases sitting between them. The CDR3 is made up of 13 amino acids. Germline V gene sequence: CDR1 MDHEN, CDR2 SYDVKM. Written as DNA, the CDR3 is TGTGCCAGCAGTTTCAGGGGAATTTCACCCCTCCACTTT. Translated, it gives CASSFRGISPLHF.

The V gene is TRBV7-9, the J gene TRBJ2-3, with TRBD1 identical over 10 bases. After removal of 5 bases from V and 7 bases from J, the junction contained 12 bases not matched to a gene. The CDR3 contains 16 residues. Looked up from germline, CDR1 is SEHNR and CDR2 is FQNEAQ (reference sequence). In nucleotides, the CDR3 is TGTGCCAGCAGCATACACCGGGACAGGGGTGGGAATACGCAGTATTTT. It yields the protein CASSIHRDRGGNTQYF.

The chain couples TRBV28 to TRBJ2-7; TRBD2 matches 13 bases. The germline V gene has CDR1 MDHEN and CDR2 SYDVKM. V lost 5 bases to trimming and J lost 2 bases; unmatched junction nucleotides: 3. The CDR3 has 15 amino acids. As DNA, the CDR3 is TGTGCCAGCAGTGCACTAGCGGGGGGGGCCTACGAGCAGTACTTC. It yields the protein CASSALAGGAYEQYF. Using reference TRBV28 and TRBJ2-7 for the parts outside the CDR3, the full variable domain is DVKVTQSSRYLVKRTGEKVFLECVQDMDHENMFWYRQDPGLGLRLIYFSYDVKMKEKGDIPEGYSVSREKKERFSLILESASTNQTSMYLCASSALAGGAYEQYFGPGTRLTVT.

The chain is built from TRBV7-8 and TRBJ1-2, with 11 bases lining up with TRBD1. Germline CDR1 SGHVS, CDR2 FQNEAQ. The CDR3 consists of 14 residues. Trimming cost V 5 bases and J 7 bases; bases outside gene matches: 6. The CDR3 region is CASSHWTGGRGYTF. The DNA of the CDR3 is TGTGCCAGCAGCCACTGGACAGGGGGCCGTGGCTACACCTTC.

The J gene is TRBJ1-1, the V gene TRBV6-4; D uncertain. Germline V gene lookup returns CDR1 MRHNA and CDR2 SNTAGT. V was trimmed by 5 bases and J by 0 bases, leaving 13 bases between them. The CDR3 sequence is 15 residues long. CDR3 coding DNA: TGTGCCAGCAGTTCCCTCGGCCGGCTGAACACTGAAGCTTTCTTT. Protein product: CASSSLGRLNTEAFF.

CDR3 region: CASQDRSNEKLFF. CDR3 sequence (DNA): TGTGCCAGCCAGGACCGAAGTAATGAAAAACTGTTTTTT. The chain recombines TRBV18 with TRBJ1-4; the D is unclear. This CDR3 spans 13 amino acids. V was trimmed by 8 bases and J by 4 bases, leaving 11 bases between them. Germline assignment: CDR1 KGHSH and CDR2 LQKENI.

The chain recombines TRBV11-2 with TRBJ2-7; 9 bases are a match to TRBD1. V lost 2 bases and J lost 1; bases outside the gene matches: 9. The germline V gene encodes CDR1 SGHAT and CDR2 FQNNGV. This CDR3 is built from 17 residues. CDR3 DNA sequence: TGTGCCAGCAGCTTATTCGGGGTACAGGGGGCTTCCTACGAGCAGTACTTC. Residues: CASSLFGVQGASYEQYF.

The chain employs TRBV7-9 and TRBJ2-7, with TRBD2 matching over 10 bases. The V gene end was trimmed by 4 bases and the J gene end by 3 bases; junction bases not matched to a gene: 6. The CDR3 covers 15 residues. CDR1 is SEHNR and CDR2 is FQNEAQ in the germline V gene (reference sequence). CDR3 nucleotides: TGTGCCAGCAGCTCACTAGCGGGATATTACTACGAGCAGTACTTC. Amino acids: CASSSLAGYYYEQYF.

This clone has only one observation. This chain connects TRBV10-3 to TRBJ2-7; 7 bases map to TRBD1. Trimming at V came to 10 bases and at J to 3 bases, leaving 12 bases not matched to a gene. The CDR3 is 14 residues long. From germline, CDR1 is ENHRY and CDR2 SYGVKD. DNA for the CDR3: TGTGCCACCTATCCCGGGACAGAGAGCTACGAGCAGTACTTC. This sequence encodes CATYPGTESYEQYF.